These 11 T cell receptor beta chains came from one sample sequenced in a study of CD8+ T cells in alopecia areata. The sample's treatment: oral pan-JAK inhibitor, 5-10 mg twice daily. After isolation, RNA underwent reverse transcription to generate cDNA as the sequencing template. Profiling relied on immunoSEQ multiplex PCR, and the TCRdb table lists in-frame clones only, not all of them. This sample has roughly 140,000 clones, with roughly four fifths found just once. This specimen was CD8+ T cells sorted from blood, taken at week 4, from a patient treated with tofacitinib. These receptors were taken from a human donor with alopecia areata.

The CDR3 sequence is CASSSRTGPADTQYF. The CDR3 DNA reads as TGTGCCAGCAGCTCCCGGACAGGGCCCGCAGATACGCAGTATTTT. The chain combines TRBV7-6 with TRBJ2-3; 8 positions agree with TRBD1. Germline V gives CDR1 SGHVS, CDR2 FNYEAQ. V lost 4 bases to trimming and J lost 4 bases; unmatched junction nucleotides: 7. This CDR3 has 15 amino acids.

This clone appeared a few times. The chain is built from TRBV10-3 and TRBJ2-3, with D perhaps given as TRBD1 or TRBD2 (6 bases each). V was cut by 0 bases and J by 0 bases, with 10 bases left in between. The CDR3 sequence is 16 residues long. CDR1 ENHRY and CDR2 SYGVKD come from the germline V gene. The CDR3 DNA follows: TGTGCCATCAGTGAGTCGGAGGGGGACAGCACAGATACGCAGTATTTT. Its protein is CAISESEGDSTDTQYF.

The rearrangement uses TRBV7-9 and TRBJ1-2; the D gene is possibly TRBD1 (5 bases). The V gene's germline CDR1 is SEHNR and CDR2 FQNEAQ (reference sequence). The CDR3 sequence is 14 residues long. V was trimmed by 5 bases and J by 6 bases, leaving 16 bases between them. CDR3 DNA: TGTGCCAGCAGCCCACCCAGGGTTCTTCATGGCTACACCTTC. Protein sequence: CASSPPRVLHGYTF.

This clone was counted only a few times. The rearrangement links TRBV11-2 to TRBJ2-7; D gene ambiguous. V lost 0 bases and J lost 6, with 9 bases in between. CDR1 is SGHAT and CDR2 is FQNNGV in the germline V gene. The CDR3 length is 13 residues. DNA of the CDR3: TGTGCCAGCAGCTTAGATTCTACGCCCGAGCAGTACTTC. It is translated as CASSLDSTPEQYF.

Here the CDR3 reads CAISEADAPRLQFF. For the CDR3, the DNA is TGTGCCATCAGTGAGGCAGACGCCCCGCGACTTCAGTTCTTC. This chain joins TRBV10-3 and TRBJ2-1; D gene uncertain. The CDR3 consists of 14 residues. The germline V gene encodes CDR1 ENHRY and CDR2 SYGVKD. Trimming took 2 bases from V and 13 from J, leaving 18 bases between them.

The CDR3 sequence is CASTPLGSGGETQYF. In DNA form, the CDR3 reads TGTGCCAGCACCCCCTTAGGTAGCGGGGGAGAGACCCAGTACTTC. V gene TRBV7-8 combines with J gene TRBJ2-5, with 9 bases identical to TRBD2. The CDR3 extends over 15 amino acids. CDR1 is SGHVS, CDR2 FQNEAQ, per germline. J was trimmed by 4 bases and V by 7 bases; bases with no gene match: 10.

CDR3 region: CASSQDIPSGARTDTQYF. CDR3 DNA: TGCGCCAGCAGCCAAGATATTCCTAGCGGGGCTCGCACAGATACGCAGTATTTT. The chain employs TRBV4-3 and TRBJ2-3, with 9 bases lining up with TRBD2. CDR3 length: 18 amino acids. Germline CDR1 and CDR2: LGHNA and YSLEER. J gave up 1 base and V 0 bases, and 8 bases lay outside the gene matches.

V and J are TRBV13 and TRBJ2-7, with 8 positions matching TRBD2. CDR1 PRHDT and CDR2 FYEKMQ come from the germline V gene (reference sequence). The CDR3 covers 14 residues. Unmatched junction bases numbered 4, after V lost 4 bases and J lost 2 bases. CDR3 protein: CASSSAGVTYEQYF. DNA of the CDR3: TGTGCCAGCAGCTCAGCGGGGGTAACCTACGAGCAGTACTTC. Full variable domain (outside the CDR3, taken from reference TRBV13 and TRBJ2-7): AAGVIQSPRHLIKEKRETATLKCYPIPRHDTVYWYQQGPGQDPQFLISFYEKMQSDKGSIPDRFSAQQFSDYHSELNMSSLELGDSALYFCASSSAGVTYEQYFGPGTRLTVT.

This clone was counted only a few times. The rearrangement uses TRBV27 and TRBJ2-2; unclear D gene. This CDR3 is 13 amino acids long. Per germline, CDR1 MNHEY and CDR2 SMNVEV (reference sequence). The V gene lost 4 bases and the J gene lost 1 base, with 4 bases spanning the gap. CDR3 nucleotide sequence: TGTGCCAGCAGTTACGGGAACACCGGGGAGCTGTTTTTT. Translated: CASSYGNTGELFF.

The rearrangement joins TRBV27 to TRBJ2-2; D perhaps matches TRBD2 (6 bases). Per germline, CDR1 MNHEY and CDR2 SMNVEV (reference sequence). This CDR3 is 15 amino acids long. V was pared by 8 bases and J by 6 bases, with 19 bases between. The CDR3 bases are TGTGCCAGCTACCAAGGGCGGGGTAGGGCCGGGGAGCTGTTTTTT. This translates into CASYQGRGRAGELFF.

The chain has TRBV7-2 and TRBJ2-3, with no clear D. V was cut by 4 bases and J by 2 bases, with 16 bases left in between. CDR3 length equals 16 residues. CDR1 SGHTA and CDR2 FQGNSA come from the germline V gene. CDR3 nucleotide sequence: TGTGCCAGCAGCTCCAGGTTCTACCAAATCACAGATACGCAGTATTTT. It yields the protein CASSSRFYQITDTQYF. Filled out from reference TRBV7-2 and TRBJ2-3, the complete variable domain reads GAGVSQSPSNKVTEKGKDVELRCDPISGHTALYWYRQSLGQGLEFLIYFQGNSAPDKSGLPSDRFSAERTGGSVSTLTIQRTQQEDSAVYLCASSSRFYQITDTQYFGPGTRLTVL.